This T cell receptor (beta chain) was captured by sequencing in a study of early T cells in non-severe SARS-CoV-2 infection. Via MiXCR, TCRdb re-called the 5' RACE reads, giving one row per CDR3 protein. The table shows tens of thousands of distinct CDR3 sequences, with 9.5% to 13% occurring only once. The CDR3 spans 15 residues. V shed 4 bases and J 1 base; nucleotides not matched to a gene: 4. Germline V lookup: CDR1 SGHAT, CDR2 FQNNGV. This chain uses TRBV11-2 with TRBJ1-1; 9 nucleotides align to TRBD1. The receptor's source is an adult who was a healthcare worker with PCR-confirmed SARS-CoV-2 infection or an uninfected control (not recorded which). Sequenced input: whole blood. CDR3 nucleotide sequence: TGTGCCAGCAGCTCGAGGACAGGGGCGAACACTGAAGCTTTCTTT. This gives the protein CASSSRTGANTEAFF. Full variable domain (missing parts from reference TRBV11-2 and TRBJ1-1): EAGVAQSPRYKIIEKRQSVAFWCNPISGHATLYWYQQILGQGPKLLIQFQNNGVVDDSQLPKDRFSAERLKGVDSTLKIQPAKLEDSAVYLCASSSRTGANTEAFFGQGTRLTVV.